The source of this T cell receptor (beta chain) is a study of T cell repertoires in cytomegalovirus infection (dated by TCRdb to between 2018 and 2020). About the study as a whole: Peptide stimulations targeted recently identified HLA-C-restricted CMV epitopes, whose presentation resists viral immunomodulation, together with well-studied HLA-B-restricted epitopes. Donor HLA type was relevant to the analysis, as public TCR beta signatures indicated carriage of CMV infection together with the matching HLA type.

Including the terminal cysteine and phenylalanine, the CDR3 comprises 15 residues. Left in the record is the CDR3 DNA by itself, 45 bases read in frame from the first base. The junction shows trimming of 5 bases on V and 1 base on J, plus 14 bases between the germline ends. CDR1 and CDR2 (SGHVS, FQNEAQ) derive from the germline V gene. This clonotype was seen ten or more times. There is no known antigen for this receptor. No base-level quality is on record; no much larger clone is a single base apart. The sample's treatment or condition, from its label and the paper: in vitro stimulation with specific CMV peptide epitopes to enrich CMV-specific T cells. Sequencing relied on an Illumina HiSeq 1500. TCRdb took the public reads, trimmed them with fastp at Q25, ran MiXCR for clone calling and kept in-frame beta chains. CDR3 protein sequences are deduplicated, and each keeps its most common genes and DNA. The sample has more than 250,000 distinct CDR3 sequences on record, 20% to 25% of them singletons. The biggest ten clones account for about 14% of the sample.

The full study reports these points: The ex vivo response was dominated by HLA-C-restricted CMV-specific TCR beta clonotypes, and the single most frequent clonotype in two of eight donors was supplied by these HLA-C-restricted clonotypes. In both this cohort and an independent roughly 400-donor cohort, the cumulative frequency of public TCR beta family members distinguished carriers of CMV infection plus the relevant HLA type.

Recombination connected TRBV7-8 to TRBJ1-1, with no confident D gene call. This specimen was cultured PBMCs, taken from culture after CMV antigen stimulation. The TCR comes from a human donor in good health (CMV status not recorded). Some clones in this sample may be carry-over from other donors' samples. At the DNA level, the sequence is TGTGCCAGCAGCCTCCAAGCCCCAGGGAACACTGAAGCTTTCTTT. Protein translation: CASSLQAPGNTEAFF.